The clone carrying this T cell receptor beta chain was detected only a few times. Its antigen remains unidentified. From the RT-PCR reads, TCRdb called clonotypes with MiXCR, one entry per CDR3 protein. The sample lists hundreds of thousands of distinct CDR3 sequences; 15% to 18% were seen once. This entry is derived from a study of response to subunit inactivated influenza vaccine. Study-level points and caveats: The authors suggested that few new T cells are recruited per seasonal influenza vaccination.

Between the trimmed V and J ends, which lost 7 bases and 6 bases, there was a span of 16 bases. Germline CDR1 reads MNHNS; CDR2 reads SASEGT. There are 14 residues in the CDR3. The receptor comes from a man in his fifties who received an inactivated influenza vaccine. The V and J genes are TRBV6-1 and TRBJ2-1; weak D call: TRBD1 (6 bases). The source material was PBMCs from blood, sampled 11 to 12 days after vaccination. The CDR3 region is CASNTGGHGNEQFF. DNA for the CDR3: TGTGCCAGCAATACTGGGGGACATGGCAATGAGCAGTTCTTC.